The rows below give T cell receptor beta chains drawn from one sample of a study of T-cell memory formation after mild COVID-19. TCRdb redid the calling of the 5' RACE reads with MiXCR, one entry per CDR3 protein. The sample shows around 100,000 distinct CDR3 sequences, 22% of them seen only once. Sample: PBMCs or a T cell subset sorted from them (not recorded which). The source is a man younger than 35 who had mild COVID-19 (a few samples of this study predate the infection). Cell type and time point are not known. Both conserved end residues are part of each CDR3. D genes are given only for firm matches. Clone sizes are given selectively: once, few, many, or a class where the clone is expanded.

D	J	size	V	CDR3	DNA
NA	TRBJ2-3	few	TRBV24-1	CATGSRDGPDTQYF	TGTGCCACCGGAAGTCGGGACGGCCCAGATACGCAGTATTTT
NA	TRBJ2-3	few	TRBV4-1	CASSQARGPEDTQYF	TGCGCCAGCAGCCAGGCTCGTGGGCCGGAGGATACGCAGTATTTT
NA	TRBJ1-6	NA	TRBV6-5	CASSYWPSYNSPLHF	TGTGCCAGCAGTTATTGGCCCTCCTATAATTCACCCCTCCACTTT
NA	TRBJ2-2	NA	TRBV4-1	CASSQEVGNTGELFF	TGCGCCAGCAGCCAAGAGGTCGGCAACACCGGGGAGCTGTTTTTT
TRBD2	TRBJ2-5	few	TRBV15	CATSRTTGGFGQETQYF	TGTGCCACCAGCAGAACCACGGGGGGGTTTGGGCAAGAGACCCAGTACTTC
NA	TRBJ2-6	few	TRBV6-5	CATRQDSGANVLTF	TGTGCCACCCGACAGGACTCTGGGGCCAACGTCCTGACTTTC
TRBD1	TRBJ1-6	NA	TRBV27	CASSTQGVGSPLHF	TGTGCCAGCAGTACCCAGGGGGTAGGGTCACCCCTCCACTTT
NA	TRBJ2-3	few	TRBV7-9	CASAFPGGDTDTQYF	TGTGCCAGCGCCTTCCCCGGGGGAGACACAGATACGCAGTATTTT
NA	TRBJ1-4	few	TRBV12-3/TRBV12-4	CASTNTPGATIKFF	TGTGCCAGCACCAATACGCCGGGGGCTACTATCAAGTTTTTT
NA	TRBJ2-3	NA	TRBV15	CATSGRVVDTQYF	TGTGCCACCAGCGGCCGGGTGGTGGATACGCAGTATTTT
TRBD2	TRBJ2-1	few	TRBV20-1	CSARASGGYNEQFF	TGCAGTGCTAGAGCCAGCGGGGGCTACAATGAGCAGTTCTTC
TRBD1	TRBJ2-7	few	TRBV11-2	CASSTQGNSYEQYF	TGTGCCAGCAGCACACAGGGGAACTCCTACGAGCAGTACTTC
NA	TRBJ2-7	few	TRBV6-5	CASSAPGSYEQYF	TGTGCCTCATCGGCGCCCGGTTCCTACGAGCAGTACTTC
TRBD2	TRBJ2-7	NA	TRBV27	CASSWAGGGPYEQYF	TGTGCCAGCAGTTGGGCCGGCGGGGGGCCCTACGAGCAGTACTTC
NA	TRBJ1-2	few	TRBV7-9	CASSLASKYGYTF	TGTGCCAGCAGCTTAGCCAGTAAATATGGCTACACCTTC
TRBD2	TRBJ2-1	few	TRBV12-3/TRBV12-4	CASSAGRFEQFF	TGTGCCAGCAGTGCCGGGAGGTTTGAGCAGTTCTTC
NA	TRBJ1-2	NA	TRBV3-2	CASVGEDYGYTF	TGTGCCAGCGTAGGTGAAGATTATGGCTACACCTTC
NA	TRBJ1-6	NA	TRBV12-3/TRBV12-4	CASSFRESSYNSPLHF	TGTGCCAGCAGTTTTAGGGAGAGCTCCTATAATTCACCCCTCCACTTT
NA	TRBJ1-1	NA	TRBV12-3/TRBV12-4	CASSSPVTEAFF	TGTGCCAGCAGTTCCCCTGTTACTGAAGCTTTCTTT
NA	TRBJ2-3	NA	TRBV12-3/TRBV12-4	CASSLDSGSQDTQYF	TGTGCCAGCAGTTTAGACAGCGGTTCACAGGATACGCAGTATTTT
NA	TRBJ2-1	few	TRBV20-1	CSARKAALSYNEQFF	TGCAGTGCTAGGAAAGCGGCCCTCTCCTACAATGAGCAGTTCTTC
TRBD1	TRBJ2-1	few	TRBV29-1	CSVDVGRGYNEQFF	TGCAGCGTTGATGTGGGCAGGGGGTACAATGAGCAGTTCTTC
NA	TRBJ1-2	NA	TRBV5-4	CASSTQGGYGYTF	TGTGCCAGCAGCACACAGGGTGGCTATGGCTACACCTTC
TRBD2	TRBJ2-1	few	TRBV20-1	CSAAGRAGGRIYNEQFF	TGCAGTGCCGCCGGGCGGGCGGGGGGCCGGATTTACAATGAGCAGTTCTTC
TRBD1	TRBJ2-1	NA	TRBV27	CASSTGGSYNEQFF	TGTGCCAGCAGCACAGGGGGCTCCTACAATGAGCAGTTCTTC
NA	TRBJ2-1	NA	TRBV5-4	CASSWGPGEQFF	TGTGCCAGCAGCTGGGGCCCAGGGGAGCAGTTCTTC
TRBD2	TRBJ2-1	few	TRBV5-4	CASSPRTSGDYNEQFF	TGTGCCAGCAGCCCGCGGACTAGCGGGGACTACAATGAGCAGTTCTTC
TRBD1	TRBJ1-5	few	TRBV6-2/TRBV6-3	CASSSGTGRQPQHF	TGTGCCAGCAGTTCCGGGACAGGGAGGCAGCCCCAGCATTTT
TRBD1	TRBJ1-1	NA	TRBV4-1	CASSSGQDLFHLF	TGCGCCAGCAGCTCGGGACAGGATTTGTTTCATCTCTTT
NA	TRBJ2-7	NA	TRBV12-3/TRBV12-4	CASSLGSSALYEQYF	TGTGCCAGCAGTTTAGGGTCCAGCGCCCTCTACGAGCAGTACTTC
TRBD2	TRBJ2-5	few	TRBV3-1	CASTPGGTSYETQYF	TGTGCCAGCACCCCAGGTGGGACTAGCTATGAGACCCAGTACTTC
NA	TRBJ1-6	NA	TRBV5-1	CASSLETTGLNSPLHF	TGCGCCAGCAGCTTGGAAACCACAGGGTTGAATTCACCCCTCCACTTT
NA	TRBJ2-1	NA	TRBV20-1	CSSRDPLWDNEQFF	TGCAGCTCTCGGGACCCTCTGTGGGACAATGAGCAGTTCTTC
TRBD2	TRBJ2-3	NA	TRBV4-1	CASSQRNPPAGLTDTQYF	TGCGCCAGCAGCCAGCGAAATCCCCCAGCGGGGCTCACAGATACGCAGTATTTT
NA	TRBJ2-1	NA	TRBV12-3/TRBV12-4	CASSWGVSYNEQFF	TGTGCCAGCAGTTGGGGGGTCTCCTACAATGAGCAGTTCTTC
NA	TRBJ2-3	NA	TRBV25-1	CASSEIGADTQYF	TGTGCCAGCAGTGAAATTGGCGCAGATACGCAGTATTTT
NA	TRBJ1-5	NA	TRBV7-9	CASSRDSINQPQHF	TGTGCCAGCAGTCGTGACAGCATCAATCAGCCCCAGCATTTT
NA	TRBJ2-7	NA	TRBV5-1	CASSLRGTPTYEQYF	TGCGCCAGCAGCTTGAGGGGGACACCCACCTACGAGCAGTACTTC
NA	TRBJ1-2	NA	TRBV21-1	CASTGQGSLDGYTF	TGTGCCAGCACGGGACAGGGGTCCCTGGATGGCTACACCTTC
NA	TRBJ1-1	NA	TRBV7-9	CASSLRADTEAFF	TGTGCCAGCAGCTTACGGGCGGACACTGAAGCTTTCTTT
NA	TRBJ1-1	NA	TRBV6-6	CAVLRNTEAFF	TGTGCCGTCCTCCGTAACACTGAAGCTTTCTTT
NA	TRBJ2-2	NA	TRBV7-9	CASSLGQGNTGELFF	TGTGCCAGCAGCTTAGGGCAGGGAAACACCGGGGAGCTGTTTTTT
NA	TRBJ1-1	NA	TRBV7-9	CASSLALTRAFF	TGTGCCAGCAGCTTAGCGTTAACACGAGCTTTCTTT
TRBD1	TRBJ1-2	NA	TRBV12-3/TRBV12-4	CASSLEGSGGGYTF	TGTGCCAGCAGTTTAGAGGGTTCAGGGGGCGGCTACACCTTC
TRBD1	TRBJ2-3	NA	TRBV4-3	CASSQEDRVWTDTQYF	TGCGCCAGCAGCCAAGAGGACAGGGTGTGGACAGATACGCAGTATTTT
TRBD2	TRBJ2-1	NA	TRBV7-6	CASSLWTSNEQFF	TGTGCCAGCAGCTTATGGACTAGCAATGAGCAGTTCTTC
NA	TRBJ2-4	few	TRBV9	CASSAPGRNIQYF	TGTGCCAGCAGCGCCCCTGGTCGGAACATTCAGTACTTC
TRBD1	TRBJ2-2	NA	TRBV6-6	CASSYSFETGLDTGELFF	TGTGCCAGCAGTTACTCGTTCGAGACAGGGTTGGACACCGGGGAGCTGTTTTTT
TRBD2	TRBJ2-1	NA	TRBV10-3	CAITPGTSGALPLF	TGTGCCATCACCCCCGGGACTAGCGGGGCCCTCCCCCTCTTC
NA	TRBJ2-7	NA	TRBV5-1	CASSSGIDRDF	TGCGCCAGCAGCTCCGGGATCGATCGGGACTTC
NA	TRBJ2-1	NA	TRBV7-9	CASSPQGFNEQFF	TGTGCCAGCAGCCCCCAGGGGTTCAATGAGCAGTTCTTC
TRBD2	TRBJ2-5	NA	TRBV5-5	CASSQDGGWQETQYF	TGTGCCAGCAGCCAGGACGGGGGGTGGCAAGAGACCCAGTACTTC
NA	TRBJ2-5	few	TRBV3-1	CASSQVGVGAAQYF	TGTGCCAGCAGCCAAGTTGGGGTCGGGGCGGCCCAGTACTTC